This T cell receptor (beta chain) was sequenced for a study of cytotoxic CD8 clonotypes in ibrutinib-treated CLL. Turning to this clone: No antigen is known for it.

With 4 bases removed from V and 2 bases from J, the gap between germline ends came to 16 bases. The germline V gene encodes CDR1 SGHRS and CDR2 YFSETQ. The CDR3 is 15 residues long. Assay used: immunoSEQ multiplex PCR; TCRdb lists only in-frame clones, some missing. Of about 130,000 clones in the sample, approximately 85% were seen once. Whole-study findings and limits: Rare overall, public clonotypes shrank or held steady under therapy.

The V gene is TRBV5-1, the J gene TRBJ2-7, with a possible D match to TRBD2 (6 bases). Sequenced here: PBMCs, sampled after 24 months of ibrutinib treatment. This clonotype originated in a human donor with chronic lymphocytic leukemia. CDR3 in amino acids: CASSVRDGGAYEQYF. Here the CDR3 DNA reads TGCGCCAGCAGCGTCCGGGACGGAGGGGCCTACGAGCAGTACTTC.